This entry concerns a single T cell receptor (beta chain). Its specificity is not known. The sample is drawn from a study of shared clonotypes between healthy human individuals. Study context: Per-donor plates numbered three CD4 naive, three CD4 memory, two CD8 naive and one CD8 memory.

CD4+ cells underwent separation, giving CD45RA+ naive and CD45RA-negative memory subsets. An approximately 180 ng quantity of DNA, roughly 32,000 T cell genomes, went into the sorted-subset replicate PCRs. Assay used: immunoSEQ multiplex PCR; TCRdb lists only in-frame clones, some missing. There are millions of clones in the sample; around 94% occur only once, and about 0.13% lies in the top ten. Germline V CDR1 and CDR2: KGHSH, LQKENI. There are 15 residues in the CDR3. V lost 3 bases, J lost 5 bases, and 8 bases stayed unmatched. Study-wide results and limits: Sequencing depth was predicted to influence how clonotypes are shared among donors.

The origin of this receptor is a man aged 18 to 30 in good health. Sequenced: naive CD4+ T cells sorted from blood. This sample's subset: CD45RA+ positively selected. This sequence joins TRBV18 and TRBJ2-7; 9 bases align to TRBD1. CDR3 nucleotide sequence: TGTGCCAGCTCACCTTTGGGACAGGGCAGCAACGAGCAGTACTTC. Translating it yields CASSPLGQGSNEQYF.